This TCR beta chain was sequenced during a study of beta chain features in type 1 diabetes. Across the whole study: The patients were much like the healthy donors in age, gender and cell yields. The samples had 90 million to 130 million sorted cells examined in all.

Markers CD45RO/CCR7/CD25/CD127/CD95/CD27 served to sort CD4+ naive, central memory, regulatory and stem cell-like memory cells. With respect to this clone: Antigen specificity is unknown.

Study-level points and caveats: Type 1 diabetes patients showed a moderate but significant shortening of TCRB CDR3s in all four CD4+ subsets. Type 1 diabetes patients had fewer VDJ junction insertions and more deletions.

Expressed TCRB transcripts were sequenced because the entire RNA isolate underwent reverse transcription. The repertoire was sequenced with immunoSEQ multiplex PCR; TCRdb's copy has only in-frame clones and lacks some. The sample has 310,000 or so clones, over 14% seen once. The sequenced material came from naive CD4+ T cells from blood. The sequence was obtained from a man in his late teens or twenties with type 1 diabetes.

CDR3 sequence: CASSHYSYNEQFF. The CDR3 region has the DNA TGTGCCAGCAGCCACTACTCCTACAATGAGCAGTTCTTC. The chain uses TRBV9 and TRBJ2-1; no firm D call. The CDR3 extends over 13 amino acids. The germline gives CDR1 SGDLS, CDR2 YYNGEE. V gave up 4 bases and J gave up 0 bases, with 5 bases separating them.